Listed here are 8 T cell receptor beta chains from one sample, sequenced in a study of Ad26.COV2.S vaccination and SARS-CoV-2 variants. The table came from immunoSEQ multiplex PCR; TCRdb's copy has only in-frame clones and leaves some out. The sample has just over 350,000 clones, 92% seen once. Sequences were derived from peripheral blood, sampled after recovery from COVID-19. These TCRs come from a human donor who had recovered from COVID-19.

This chain uses TRBV13 with TRBJ2-2; D is unresolved. The CDR3 has 20 residues. CDR1 PRHDT and CDR2 FYEKMQ come from the germline V gene (reference sequence). Deletions cut 2 bases from V and 1 base from J, with 23 bases between. CDR3 in DNA: TGTGCCAGCAGCTTAACTCCCAAACTTGCGAGCGTAGAGAACACCGGGGAGCTGTTTTTT. It codes for CASSLTPKLASVENTGELFF.

The genes are TRBV7-3 and TRBJ2-2; no clear D gene. CDR1 SGHTA and CDR2 FQGTGA come from the germline V gene. Trimming left V 5 bases short and J 6 bases short, with 10 bases between. This CDR3 spans 13 amino acids. The CDR3 region is CASSPNYAGELFF. CDR3 bases: TGTGCCAGCAGCCCGAATTATGCCGGGGAGCTGTTTTTT.

The V gene is TRBV29-1, the J gene TRBJ2-1; TRBD2 matches at 10 bases. The CDR3 is made up of 14 amino acids. Germline trimming cut 3 bases from V and 5 bases from J; bases unmatched to any gene: 4. Per germline, CDR1 SQVTM and CDR2 ANQGSEA. CDR3 protein: CSVEDLAGDNEQFF. The CDR3, as DNA: TGCAGCGTTGAGGACCTAGCGGGGGACAATGAGCAGTTCTTC.

CDR3 DNA: TGTGCCAGCAGGCTACAGGGGAATATCAATCAGCCCCAGCATTTT. Protein product: CASRLQGNINQPQHF. The chain is built from TRBV2 and TRBJ1-5; 7 bases match TRBD1. Trimming at V came to 6 bases and at J to 3 bases, leaving 8 bases not matched to a gene. The CDR3 has 15 amino acids. Germline V gene lookup returns CDR1 SNHLY and CDR2 FYNNEI.

The V and J genes are TRBV9 and TRBJ2-5; unclear D gene. There are 13 residues in the CDR3. Trimming shortened V by 3 bases and J by 2 bases, and 8 bases separated the two germline ends. CDR1 and CDR2 (germline): SGDLS, YYNGEE. The chain's CDR3 is CASSAFPQETQYF. In DNA, the CDR3 is TGTGCCAGCAGCGCCTTCCCACAAGAGACCCAGTACTTC.

The sample holds one count of this clone. The V and J genes are TRBV18 and TRBJ2-1; 8 bases are shared with TRBD2. This CDR3 spans 18 amino acids. The trim removed 5 bases at V and 4 bases at J, leaving 16 bases unmatched. The germline gives CDR1 KGHSH, CDR2 LQKENI. The CDR3: CASSGPWAGGSTYNEQFF. CDR3 coding DNA: TGTGCCAGCTCAGGTCCCTGGGCGGGGGGCTCAACTTACAATGAGCAGTTCTTC. The entire variable domain, with the rest obtained from reference TRBV18 and TRBJ2-1, is as follows: NAGVMQNPRHLVRRRGQEARLRCSPMKGHSHVYWYRQLPEEGLKFMVYLQKENIIDESGMPKERFSAEFPKEGPSILRIQQVVRGDSAAYFCASSGPWAGGSTYNEQFFGPGTRLTVL.

The rearrangement joins TRBV6-5 to TRBJ2-7, with D possibly being TRBD2 (6 bases). The germline gives CDR1 MNHEY, CDR2 SVGAGI. This CDR3 contains 16 residues. Trimming shortened V by 2 bases and J by 8 bases, and 22 bases separated the two germline ends. DNA for the CDR3: TGTGCCAGCAGTTACGGGGACTTTCCGGGTGGTGGACAGCAGTACTTC. It yields the protein CASSYGDFPGGGQQYF.

This clone was detected only once. J is TRBJ1-1 and V is TRBV19; 7 bases agree with TRBD1. From germline, CDR1 is LNHDA and CDR2 SQIVND (reference sequence). The CDR3 loop spans 15 amino acids. The V gene end was trimmed by 4 bases and the J gene end by 1 base; junction bases not matched to a gene: 6. Written as DNA, the CDR3 is TGTGCCAGTAGTAAAGACAGGGACCCGAACACTGAAGCTTTCTTT. Translation gives CASSKDRDPNTEAFF.